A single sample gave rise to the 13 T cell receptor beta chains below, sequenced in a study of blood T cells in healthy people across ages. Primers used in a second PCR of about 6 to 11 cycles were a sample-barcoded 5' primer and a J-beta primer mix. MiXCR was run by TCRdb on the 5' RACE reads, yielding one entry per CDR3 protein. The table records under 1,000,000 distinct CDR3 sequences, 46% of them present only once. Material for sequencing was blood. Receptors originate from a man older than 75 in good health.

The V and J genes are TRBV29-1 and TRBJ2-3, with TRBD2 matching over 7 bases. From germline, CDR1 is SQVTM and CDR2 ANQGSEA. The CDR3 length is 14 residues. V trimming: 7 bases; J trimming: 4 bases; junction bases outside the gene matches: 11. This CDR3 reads CSGLGGGSSDTQYF. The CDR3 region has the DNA TGCAGCGGGTTGGGGGGGGGGAGTTCAGATACGCAGTATTTT.

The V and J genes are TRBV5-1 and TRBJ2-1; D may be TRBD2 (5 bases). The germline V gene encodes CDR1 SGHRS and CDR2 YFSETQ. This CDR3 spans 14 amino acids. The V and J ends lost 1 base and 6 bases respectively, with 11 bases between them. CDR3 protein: CASSLRLAPNEQFF. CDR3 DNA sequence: TGCGCCAGCAGCTTGAGGCTAGCTCCCAATGAGCAGTTCTTC. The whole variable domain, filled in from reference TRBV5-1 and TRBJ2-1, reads KAGVTQTPRYLIKTRGQQVTLSCSPISGHRSVSWYQQTPGQGLQFLFEYFSETQRNKGNFPGRFSGRQFSNSRSEMNVSTLELGDSALYLCASSLRLAPNEQFFGPGTRLTVL.

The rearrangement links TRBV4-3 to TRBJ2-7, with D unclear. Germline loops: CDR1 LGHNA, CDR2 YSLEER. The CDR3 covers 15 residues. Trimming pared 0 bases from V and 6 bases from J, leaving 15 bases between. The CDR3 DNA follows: TGCGCCAGCAGCCAAGAAGTACGCAGGTCGGTCGAGCAGTACTTC. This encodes CASSQEVRRSVEQYF.

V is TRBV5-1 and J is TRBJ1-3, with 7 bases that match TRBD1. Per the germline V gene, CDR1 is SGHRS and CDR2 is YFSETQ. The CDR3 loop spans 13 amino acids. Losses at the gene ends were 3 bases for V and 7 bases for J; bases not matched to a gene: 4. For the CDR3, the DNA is TGCGCCAGCAGCTCGACAGGGTTGAACACCATATATTTT. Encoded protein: CASSSTGLNTIYF. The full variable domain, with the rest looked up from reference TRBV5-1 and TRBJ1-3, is KAGVTQTPRYLIKTRGQQVTLSCSPISGHRSVSWYQQTPGQGLQFLFEYFSETQRNKGNFPGRFSGRQFSNSRSEMNVSTLELGDSALYLCASSSTGLNTIYFGEGSWLTVV.

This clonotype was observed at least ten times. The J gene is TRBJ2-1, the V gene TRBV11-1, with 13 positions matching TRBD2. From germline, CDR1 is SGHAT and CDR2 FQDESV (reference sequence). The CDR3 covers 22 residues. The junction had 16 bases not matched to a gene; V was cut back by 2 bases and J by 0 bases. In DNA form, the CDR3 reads TGTGCCAGCAGCTTAATAACGGGGGGGACTAGCGGGACCACGAGCTCCTACAATGAGCAGTTCTTC. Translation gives CASSLITGGTSGTTSSYNEQFF.

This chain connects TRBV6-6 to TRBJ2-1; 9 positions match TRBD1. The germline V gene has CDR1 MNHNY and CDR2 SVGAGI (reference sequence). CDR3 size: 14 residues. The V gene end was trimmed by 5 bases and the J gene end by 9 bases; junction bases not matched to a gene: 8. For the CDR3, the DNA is TGTGCCAGCAGTAACCGACAGGGGGAAGGTGAGCAGTTCTTC. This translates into CASSNRQGEGEQFF.

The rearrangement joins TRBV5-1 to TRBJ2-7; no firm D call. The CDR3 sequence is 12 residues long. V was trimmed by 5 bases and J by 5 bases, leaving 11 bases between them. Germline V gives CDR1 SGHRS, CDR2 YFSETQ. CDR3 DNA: TGCGCCAGCAGACGAAATAAAGACGAGCAGTACTTC. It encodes CASRRNKDEQYF. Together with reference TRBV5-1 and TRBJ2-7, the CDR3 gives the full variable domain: KAGVTQTPRYLIKTRGQQVTLSCSPISGHRSVSWYQQTPGQGLQFLFEYFSETQRNKGNFPGRFSGRQFSNSRSEMNVSTLELGDSALYLCASRRNKDEQYFGPGTRLTVT.

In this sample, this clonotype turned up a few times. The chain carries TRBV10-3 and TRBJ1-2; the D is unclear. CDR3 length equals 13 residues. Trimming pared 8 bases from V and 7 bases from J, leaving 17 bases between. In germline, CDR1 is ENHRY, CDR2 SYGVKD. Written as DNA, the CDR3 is TGTGCCATCGCCTCGGACCCGAGCAGTGGCTACACCTTC. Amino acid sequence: CAIASDPSSGYTF.

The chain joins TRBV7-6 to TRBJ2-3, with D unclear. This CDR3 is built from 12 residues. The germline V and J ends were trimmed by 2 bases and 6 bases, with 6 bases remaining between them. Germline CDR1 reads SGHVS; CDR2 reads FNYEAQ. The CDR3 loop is CASSLPSDTQYF. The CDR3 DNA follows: TGTGCCAGCAGCTTACCATCTGATACGCAGTATTTT.

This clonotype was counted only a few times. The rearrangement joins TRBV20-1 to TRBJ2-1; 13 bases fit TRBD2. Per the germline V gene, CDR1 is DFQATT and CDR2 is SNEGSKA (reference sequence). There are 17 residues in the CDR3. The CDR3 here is CSQGLAGNTVAYNEQFF. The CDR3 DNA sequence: TGCTCTCAGGGACTAGCGGGAAATACTGTGGCCTACAATGAGCAGTTCTTC.

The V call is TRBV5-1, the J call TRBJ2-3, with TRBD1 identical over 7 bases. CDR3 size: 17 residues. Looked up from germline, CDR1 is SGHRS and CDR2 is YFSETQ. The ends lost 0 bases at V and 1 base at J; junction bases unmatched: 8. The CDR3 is CASSLVVVGTGTDTQYF. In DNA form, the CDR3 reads TGCGCCAGCAGCTTGGTGGTGGTGGGGACAGGCACAGATACGCAGTATTTT.

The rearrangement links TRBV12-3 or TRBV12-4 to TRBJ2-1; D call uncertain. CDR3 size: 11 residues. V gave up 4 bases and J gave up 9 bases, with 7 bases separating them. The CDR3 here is CASSSRSEQFF. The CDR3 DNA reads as TGTGCCAGCAGTTCCCGGAGTGAGCAGTTCTTC.

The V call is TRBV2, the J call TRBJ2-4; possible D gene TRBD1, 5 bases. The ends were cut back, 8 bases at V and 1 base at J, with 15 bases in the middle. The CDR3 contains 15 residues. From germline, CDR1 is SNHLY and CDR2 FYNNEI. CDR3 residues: CASLQGRRAKNIQYF. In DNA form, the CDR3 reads TGTGCCAGCCTCCAGGGTAGAAGGGCCAAAAACATTCAGTACTTC.